A selection of T cell receptor beta chains follows, all from one sample in a study of T cell repertoires in cytomegalovirus infection. These receptors have no identified antigens. TCRdb fed the reads into MiXCR, producing one record per CDR3 protein. Of 80,000 or so distinct CDR3 sequences listed, 40% were seen once; the top ten hold just over 90%. The sequencing here drew on CD8+ T cells from cultured PBMCs, taken from culture after CMV antigen stimulation. The origin of the receptors is a human donor in good health (CMV status not recorded). Some clones in this sample may be carry-over from other donors' samples. CDR3s leave out the opening cysteine and the closing phenylalanine or tryptophan. Fields, in order: J gene, V gene, CDR3 length, clone size, D gene, CDR3 protein. A D gene is named only where the DNA matches it firmly. Clone sizes are given selectively: once, few, many, or a class where the clone is expanded.

J gene: TRBJ2-2; V gene: TRBV6-1; CDR3 length: 12; clone size: many; D gene: NA; CDR3 protein: ASSEEAGPGELF
J gene: TRBJ2-1; V gene: TRBV4-2; CDR3 length: 14; clone size: few; D gene: TRBD2; CDR3 protein: ASSQELTSGGIEQF
J gene: TRBJ1-5; V gene: TRBV7-2; CDR3 length: 13; clone size: few; D gene: NA; CDR3 protein: ASSPRTGEYQPQH
J gene: TRBJ1-4; V gene: TRBV6-6; CDR3 length: 13; clone size: NA; D gene: TRBD1; CDR3 protein: ASSAGQAYYEKLF
J gene: TRBJ1-3; V gene: TRBV7-4; CDR3 length: 13; clone size: few; D gene: NA; CDR3 protein: ASGYSINSGNTIY
J gene: TRBJ2-1; V gene: TRBV28; CDR3 length: 13; clone size: few; D gene: NA; CDR3 protein: ASSLPAASYNEQF
J gene: TRBJ2-1; V gene: TRBV3-1; CDR3 length: 13; clone size: NA; D gene: NA; CDR3 protein: ASQQGLAYNNEQF
J gene: TRBJ2-7; V gene: TRBV4-1; CDR3 length: 12; clone size: NA; D gene: NA; CDR3 protein: ASSQEPGPYEQY
J gene: TRBJ1-1; V gene: TRBV5-8; CDR3 length: 12; clone size: few; D gene: TRBD1; CDR3 protein: ASSSGQGFDEAF
J gene: TRBJ2-1; V gene: TRBV5-6; CDR3 length: 13; clone size: few; D gene: TRBD2; CDR3 protein: ASSFQGLGLHEQF
J gene: TRBJ2-7; V gene: TRBV12-3/TRBV12-4; CDR3 length: 13; clone size: many; D gene: NA; CDR3 protein: ASSGGTENSYEQY
J gene: TRBJ1-1; V gene: TRBV12-3/TRBV12-4; CDR3 length: 9; clone size: NA; D gene: TRBD1; CDR3 protein: ASSRDSEAF
J gene: TRBJ2-2; V gene: TRBV7-6; CDR3 length: 14; clone size: NA; D gene: TRBD1; CDR3 protein: ASSPTGTGPTGELF
J gene: TRBJ1-1; V gene: TRBV25-1; CDR3 length: 12; clone size: few; D gene: NA; CDR3 protein: ASSLDITNTEAF
J gene: TRBJ1-1; V gene: TRBV14; CDR3 length: 13; clone size: NA; D gene: NA; CDR3 protein: ASSQVSRGNTEAF
J gene: TRBJ1-1; V gene: TRBV24-1; CDR3 length: 14; clone size: NA; D gene: TRBD1; CDR3 protein: ATSDSRKGADTEAF
J gene: TRBJ1-4; V gene: TRBV6-6; CDR3 length: 12; clone size: NA; D gene: NA; CDR3 protein: ASSAGGPHEKLF
J gene: TRBJ2-5; V gene: TRBV5-6; CDR3 length: 16; clone size: few; D gene: TRBD2; CDR3 protein: ASSVSLAGGPGQETQY
J gene: TRBJ2-1; V gene: TRBV12-3/TRBV12-4; CDR3 length: 14; clone size: NA; D gene: TRBD2; CDR3 protein: ASSLGLAGGLGEQF
J gene: TRBJ2-5; V gene: TRBV4-2; CDR3 length: 13; clone size: many; D gene: TRBD2; CDR3 protein: ASSQPTSGKETQY
J gene: TRBJ2-5; V gene: TRBV5-6; CDR3 length: 10; clone size: NA; D gene: NA; CDR3 protein: ASSLAGGSQY
J gene: TRBJ1-1; V gene: TRBV7-2; CDR3 length: 12; clone size: few; D gene: NA; CDR3 protein: ASSLPRGITEAF
J gene: TRBJ2-2; V gene: TRBV7-6; CDR3 length: 16; clone size: few; D gene: TRBD2; CDR3 protein: ASSPGTGLAVNTGELF
J gene: TRBJ1-1; V gene: TRBV6-5; CDR3 length: 9; clone size: NA; D gene: NA; CDR3 protein: ASRKQSEAF
J gene: TRBJ1-1; V gene: TRBV9; CDR3 length: 10; clone size: NA; D gene: NA; CDR3 protein: ASSVAEGEAF
J gene: TRBJ1-4; V gene: TRBV2; CDR3 length: 12; clone size: few; D gene: NA; CDR3 protein: ASSEKSFNEKLF
J gene: TRBJ2-7; V gene: TRBV11-2; CDR3 length: 12; clone size: few; D gene: NA; CDR3 protein: ASSLGAGTYEQY
J gene: TRBJ2-1; V gene: TRBV4-1; CDR3 length: 13; clone size: few; D gene: NA; CDR3 protein: ASSQDPRGANEQF
J gene: TRBJ2-1; V gene: TRBV5-8; CDR3 length: 14; clone size: NA; D gene: NA; CDR3 protein: ASSFSSPTRATEQF
J gene: TRBJ2-1; V gene: TRBV29-1; CDR3 length: 11; clone size: NA; D gene: NA; CDR3 protein: SVEVLGFGEQF
J gene: TRBJ1-3; V gene: TRBV29-1; CDR3 length: 11; clone size: NA; D gene: NA; CDR3 protein: SGGGSSGNTIY
J gene: TRBJ1-6; V gene: TRBV2; CDR3 length: 15; clone size: NA; D gene: NA; CDR3 protein: ASSEYLGAGPGEPLH
J gene: TRBJ2-5; V gene: TRBV7-9; CDR3 length: 14; clone size: few; D gene: NA; CDR3 protein: ASSYNIAAASETQY
J gene: TRBJ1-1; V gene: TRBV7-2; CDR3 length: 14; clone size: few; D gene: NA; CDR3 protein: ASSSLGGRMNTEAF
J gene: TRBJ2-3; V gene: TRBV20-1; CDR3 length: 13; clone size: once; D gene: TRBD1; CDR3 protein: SAPDREGHLDTQY
J gene: TRBJ2-2; V gene: TRBV4-3; CDR3 length: 15; clone size: NA; D gene: NA; CDR3 protein: ASSRPVSGSEPEELF
J gene: TRBJ2-1; V gene: TRBV4-1; CDR3 length: 11; clone size: NA; D gene: NA; CDR3 protein: ASSQPASDEQF
J gene: TRBJ1-1; V gene: TRBV27; CDR3 length: 12; clone size: NA; D gene: NA; CDR3 protein: ASSPTMKHLQAF
J gene: TRBJ2-2; V gene: TRBV6-1; CDR3 length: 13; clone size: NA; D gene: NA; CDR3 protein: ASSGTLGLTGELF
J gene: TRBJ2-1; V gene: TRBV6-8; CDR3 length: 17; clone size: NA; D gene: TRBD2; CDR3 protein: ASSYPRVTSGGSYNEQF
J gene: TRBJ2-3; V gene: TRBV7-8; CDR3 length: 14; clone size: few; D gene: TRBD2; CDR3 protein: ASSLRLAGPTDTQY
J gene: TRBJ2-7; V gene: TRBV5-1; CDR3 length: 13; clone size: once; D gene: NA; CDR3 protein: ASSLFPDTSYEQY
J gene: TRBJ2-5; V gene: TRBV5-1; CDR3 length: 12; clone size: NA; D gene: NA; CDR3 protein: ASSLEGYQETQY
J gene: TRBJ2-2; V gene: TRBV19; CDR3 length: 12; clone size: few; D gene: NA; CDR3 protein: ASITRSGTGELF
J gene: TRBJ2-1; V gene: TRBV27; CDR3 length: 11; clone size: NA; D gene: TRBD2; CDR3 protein: ASSPGTSIEQF
J gene: TRBJ2-1; V gene: TRBV11-3; CDR3 length: 13; clone size: few; D gene: TRBD2; CDR3 protein: ASSLVAGAYNEQF
J gene: TRBJ1-1; V gene: TRBV5-1; CDR3 length: 14; clone size: NA; D gene: NA; CDR3 protein: ASSPTGGGFGTEAF
J gene: TRBJ2-2; V gene: TRBV7-8; CDR3 length: 14; clone size: few; D gene: TRBD2; CDR3 protein: ASSRAGGGNTGELF
J gene: TRBJ2-3; V gene: TRBV11-2; CDR3 length: 13; clone size: NA; D gene: NA; CDR3 protein: ASSPNPASTDTQY
J gene: TRBJ1-2; V gene: TRBV7-9; CDR3 length: 12; clone size: many; D gene: NA; CDR3 protein: ASSATLHGGGYT
J gene: TRBJ1-1; V gene: TRBV7-6; CDR3 length: 13; clone size: NA; D gene: NA; CDR3 protein: ASSLNSRTNTEAS
J gene: TRBJ1-1; V gene: TRBV28; CDR3 length: 12; clone size: NA; D gene: NA; CDR3 protein: ASSPLTPLGEAF
J gene: TRBJ1-2; V gene: TRBV5-1; CDR3 length: 13; clone size: many; D gene: TRBD1; CDR3 protein: ASSEGTGRADGYT
J gene: TRBJ2-3; V gene: TRBV20-1; CDR3 length: 9; clone size: few; D gene: NA; CDR3 protein: SARLSGTQY